There are many counts of the clone carrying this TCR beta chain. This entry is derived from a study of T cells in Graves' hyperthyroidism and ophthalmopathy. This CDR3 spans 14 amino acids. The V gene's germline CDR1 is ENHRY and CDR2 SYGVKD. The V end was cut by 10 bases, the J end by 3 bases, with 18 bases between. Amplified TCR beta CDR3 regions derived from RNA transcripts. In the first-round RT-PCR of the TCR CDR3, the HTBI primer set was used. TCRdb re-analysed the multiplex PCR reads in MiXCR, keeping a single row per CDR3 protein. Altogether around 620,000 distinct CDR3 sequences are present, 11% to 15% being singletons, with the ten largest covering 7.1%.

The TCR sequence derives from a woman younger than 30 with Graves' ophthalmopathy. The chain couples TRBV10-3 to TRBJ2-5; weak D call: TRBD1 (5 bases). Sequencing used blood. CDR3: CATRHSGREETQYF. The DNA of the CDR3 is TGTGCCACAAGACACAGTGGCAGGGAAGAGACCCAGTACTTC.